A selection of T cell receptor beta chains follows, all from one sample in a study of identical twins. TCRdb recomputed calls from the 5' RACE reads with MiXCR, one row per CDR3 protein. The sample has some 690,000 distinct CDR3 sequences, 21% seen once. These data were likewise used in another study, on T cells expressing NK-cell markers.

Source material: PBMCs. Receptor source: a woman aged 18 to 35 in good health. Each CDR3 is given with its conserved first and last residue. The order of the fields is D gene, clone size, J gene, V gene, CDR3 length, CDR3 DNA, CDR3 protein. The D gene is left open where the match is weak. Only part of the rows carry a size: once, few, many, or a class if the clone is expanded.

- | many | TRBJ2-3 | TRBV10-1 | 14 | TGCGCCAGCAGCCCCCCCGGTACGGGAGATACGCAGTATTTT | CASSPPGTGDTQYF
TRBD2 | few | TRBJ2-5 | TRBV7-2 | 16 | TGTGCCAGCAGCTCAACTAGCGGGAGGTCGCAGGGGACCCAGTACTTC | CASSSTSGRSQGTQYF
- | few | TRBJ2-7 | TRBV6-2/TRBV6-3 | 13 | TGTGCCAGCCACGATTATCCGTCCTACGAGCAGTACTTC | CASHDYPSYEQYF
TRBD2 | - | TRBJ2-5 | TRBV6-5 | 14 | TGTGCCAGCAGTTACTCTAAGGGAGGGGAGACCCAGTACTTC | CASSYSKGGETQYF
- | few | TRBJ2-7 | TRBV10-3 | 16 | TGTGCCATCAGCCAACCCCAGGAGCCTCTCTCCTACGAGCAGTACTTC | CAISQPQEPLSYEQYF
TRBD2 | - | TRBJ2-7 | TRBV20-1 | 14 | TGCAGTGCCCCCTCATCTAGCGGGGCTTACGAGCAGTACTTC | CSAPSSSGAYEQYF
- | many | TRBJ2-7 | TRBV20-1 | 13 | TGCAGTGCTCACCGAGACAAGTACTACGAGCAGTACTTC | CSAHRDKYYEQYF
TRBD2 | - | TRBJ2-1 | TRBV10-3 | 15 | TGTGCCATCAGTGAGCCGACTAGCGGGAGAAATGAGCAGTTCTTC | CAISEPTSGRNEQFF
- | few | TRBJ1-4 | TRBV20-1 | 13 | TGCAGTGCCGCACAGGGCCCTAATGAAAAACTGTTTTTT | CSAAQGPNEKLFF
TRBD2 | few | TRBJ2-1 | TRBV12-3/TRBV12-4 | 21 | TGTGCCAGCAGTTTAGCTAGAGGACAGGTCGGACTAGCGGGAAGCTACAATGAGCAGTTCTTC | CASSLARGQVGLAGSYNEQFF
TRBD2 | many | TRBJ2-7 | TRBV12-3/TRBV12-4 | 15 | TGTGCCAGCAGACGTACTAGCGGGGGCCCTTACGAGCAGTACTTC | CASRRTSGGPYEQYF
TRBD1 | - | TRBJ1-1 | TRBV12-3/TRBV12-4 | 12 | TGTGCCAGCAGTTCAGGGGGCGGTAAAGCTTTCTTT | CASSSGGGKAFF
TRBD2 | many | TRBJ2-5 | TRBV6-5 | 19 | TGTGCCAGCAGTTACACGACCGGGACTAGCGGGAGGATGACGAGGGCCCAGTACTTC | CASSYTTGTSGRMTRAQYF
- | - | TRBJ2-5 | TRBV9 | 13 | TGTGCCAGCAACCGGGAGCATCGGGAGACCCAGTACTTC | CASNREHRETQYF
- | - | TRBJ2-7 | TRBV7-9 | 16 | TGTGCCAGCAGCTTAGCGGGGCGACAGAGCTCCTACGAGCAGTACTTC | CASSLAGRQSSYEQYF
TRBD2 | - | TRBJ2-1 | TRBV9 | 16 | TGTGCCAGCAGCGTAGAGGGTAGCGGGAGGTTGAATGAGCAGTTCTTC | CASSVEGSGRLNEQFF
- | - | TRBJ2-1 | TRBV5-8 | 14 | TGTGCCACGTCTCGTCACAGAGCCTACAATGAGCAGTTCTTC | CATSRHRAYNEQFF
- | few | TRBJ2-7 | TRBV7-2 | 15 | TGTGCCAGCAGCTTAGCGCTACGGGAAAGGGGCGAGCAGTACTTC | CASSLALRERGEQYF
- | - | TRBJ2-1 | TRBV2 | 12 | TGTGCCAGCAGTGAACATGGAGATGAGCAGTTCTTC | CASSEHGDEQFF
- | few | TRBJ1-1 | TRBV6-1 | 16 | TGTGCCAGCAGTGAAGCGAAACGGAACATGAACACTGAAGCTTTCTTT | CASSEAKRNMNTEAFF
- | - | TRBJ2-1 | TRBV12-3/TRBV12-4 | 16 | TGTGCCAGCAGTTTAGGTCGTATTCAGGGATACAATGAGCAGTTCTTC | CASSLGRIQGYNEQFF
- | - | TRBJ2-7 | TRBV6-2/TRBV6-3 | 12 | TGTGCCAGCCCTGGACGGCGCCACGAGCAGTACTTC | CASPGRRHEQYF
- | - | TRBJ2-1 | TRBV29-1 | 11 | TGCAGCGTTGAATGGATAGGTTCGCAGTTCTTC | CSVEWIGSQFF
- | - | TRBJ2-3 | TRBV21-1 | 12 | TGTGCCAGCAGCAACCCCTCAGATACGCAGTATTTT | CASSNPSDTQYF
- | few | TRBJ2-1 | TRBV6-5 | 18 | TGTGCCAGCAGTTACTCCTACGTAAGGTCAAGCTCCTACAATGAGCAGTTCTTC | CASSYSYVRSSSYNEQFF
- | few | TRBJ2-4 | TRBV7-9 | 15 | TGTGCCAGCAGCACCACTGACACAGCCAAAAACATTCAGTACTTC | CASSTTDTAKNIQYF
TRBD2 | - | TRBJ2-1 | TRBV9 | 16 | TGTGCCAGCAGCGGAGGACTAGCGGGGGGGGTCGATGAGCAGTTCTTC | CASSGGLAGGVDEQFF
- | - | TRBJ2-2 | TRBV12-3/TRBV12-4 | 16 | TGTGCCAGCAGTTTTGAGTCGGTCCGGTACACCGGGGAGCTGTTTTTT | CASSFESVRYTGELFF
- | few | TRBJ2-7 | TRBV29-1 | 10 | TGCAGCGTTGAAGCTCCCGAGCAGTACTTC | CSVEAPEQYF